The 24 T cell receptor beta chains below come from one sample, sequenced in a study of blood T cell repertoires in COVID-19. Only in-frame clones appear in the TCRdb table, and some are missing; sequencing was by immunoSEQ multiplex PCR. This table holds 200,000 to 250,000 clones, approximately 85% found once. Sequencing was performed on peripheral blood. These receptors all stem from a woman aged 70-85 years with COVID-19, enrolled during active disease.

This rearrangement joins TRBV5-1 to TRBJ1-2; 7 bases fit TRBD1. The length of the CDR3 is 14 residues. V lost 0 bases and J lost 6; bases outside the gene matches: 5. Germline V gene data show CDR1 as SGHRS and CDR2 as YFSETQ. The CDR3 sequence is CASSLARDSDGYTF. In DNA form, the CDR3 reads TGCGCCAGCAGCTTGGCGAGGGACAGTGATGGCTACACCTTC.

This clone was seen once. Other DNA sequences from this sample encode an identical CDR3 as well. The chain couples TRBV30 to TRBJ1-6, with 7 positions matching TRBD1. The CDR3 totals 13 residues. Germline CDR1 is GTSNPN and CDR2 is SVGIG (reference sequence). After removal of 0 bases from V and 7 bases from J, the junction contained 0 bases not matched to a gene. The CDR3 DNA reads as TGTGCCTGGAGTGTACAGGGGAATTCACCCCTCCACTTT. This gives the protein CAWSVQGNSPLHF.

V gene TRBV30 combines with J gene TRBJ1-2, with 7 bases aligning to TRBD1. V lost 4 bases to trimming and J lost 1 base; unmatched junction nucleotides: 6. CDR1 is GTSNPN and CDR2 is SVGIG in the germline V gene (reference sequence). This CDR3 has 14 residues. DNA for the CDR3: TGTGCCTGGACCAAGGGACAGCTTAACTATGGCTACACCTTC. It yields the protein CAWTKGQLNYGYTF.

The chain joins TRBV19 to TRBJ1-5, with D possibly being TRBD1 (6 bases). V lost 8 bases, J lost 0 bases, and 8 bases lay in between. The CDR3 sequence is 13 residues long. Germline CDR1 reads LNHDA; CDR2 reads SQIVND (reference sequence). CDR3 DNA sequence: TGTGCCAGTGCAGGGGATAGCAATCAGCCCCAGCATTTT. Translated, it gives CASAGDSNQPQHF. Using reference TRBV19 and TRBJ1-5 for the parts outside the CDR3, the full variable domain is DGGITQSPKYLFRKEGQNVTLSCEQNLNHDAMYWYRQDPGQGLRLIYYSQIVNDFQKGDIAEGYSVSREKKESFPLTVTSAQKNPTAFYLCASAGDSNQPQHFGDGTRLSIL.

The V and J genes are TRBV9 and TRBJ2-7, with D possibly matching TRBD1 (6 bases). Germline-derived CDR1 and CDR2 are SGDLS and YYNGEE. V was pared by 4 bases and J by 6 bases, with 17 bases between. This CDR3 has 14 amino acids. CDR3 DNA: TGTGCCAGCAGCCCAAGGGGGAGTATGTCCGAGCAGTACTTC. Translated, it gives CASSPRGSMSEQYF.

The V gene is TRBV6-1, the J gene TRBJ1-5; tentatively, D is TRBD1 (5 bases). Germline loops: CDR1 MNHNS, CDR2 SASEGT. V was shortened by 0 bases and J by 5 bases, with 11 bases between the two germline ends. The CDR3 spans 15 residues. CDR3 protein: CASSEAAGGHQPQHF. CDR3 DNA sequence: TGTGCCAGCAGTGAAGCAGCGGGGGGTCATCAGCCCCAGCATTTT.

The chain recombines TRBV27 with TRBJ2-7; TRBD2 is a possible D gene (7 bases). Germline assignment: CDR1 MNHEY and CDR2 SMNVEV (reference sequence). The CDR3 runs 16 residues. V gave up 4 bases and J gave up 0 bases, with 16 bases separating them. As DNA, the CDR3 is TGTGCCAGCAGTTCCCCGGGGGGCCCGAGCTCCTACGAGCAGTACTTC. This encodes CASSSPGGPSSYEQYF.

This clone was detected a few times. The V gene is TRBV19, the J gene TRBJ2-7; D is perhaps TRBD2 (5 bases). Germline V lookup: CDR1 LNHDA, CDR2 SQIVND (reference sequence). Trimming left V 1 base short and J 7 bases short, with 17 bases between. The CDR3 contains 15 residues. Written as DNA, the CDR3 is TGTGCCAGTAGTATAGTGAGCGGCCCAGAACGGGAGCAGTACTTC. This gives the protein CASSIVSGPEREQYF.

The chain employs TRBV5-1 and TRBJ2-1, with D unclear. Germline V gene lookup returns CDR1 SGHRS and CDR2 YFSETQ. There are 14 residues in the CDR3. Trimming left V 4 bases short and J 0 bases short, with 8 bases between. CDR3 amino acids: CASSPESSYNEQFF. The CDR3 DNA reads as TGCGCCAGCAGCCCCGAGAGCTCCTACAATGAGCAGTTCTTC.

This clone was recorded once. This sequence joins TRBV6-5 and TRBJ2-2; the match to TRBD2 covers 7 bases. The V gene's germline CDR1 is MNHEY and CDR2 SVGAGI. This CDR3 has 16 residues. V lost 2 bases to trimming and J lost 5 bases; unmatched junction nucleotides: 8. CDR3 sequence reads: CASSYTPGGRTGELFF. Written as DNA, the CDR3 is TGTGCCAGCAGTTACACCCCCGGGGGGAGAACCGGGGAGCTGTTTTTT.

This CDR3 reads CASSLSFTSGRAVYEQYF. The CDR3 nucleotides are TGTGCCAGCAGTTTATCGTTTACTAGCGGGAGGGCCGTGTACGAGCAGTACTTC. The chain joins TRBV27 to TRBJ2-7, with 13 bases lining up with TRBD2. The trim removed 0 bases at V and 4 bases at J, leaving 9 bases unmatched. The CDR3 loop spans 18 amino acids. Germline V lookup: CDR1 MNHEY, CDR2 SMNVEV (reference sequence).

The rearrangement links TRBV12-3 or TRBV12-4 to TRBJ1-2; the match to TRBD1 covers 7 bases. The ends lost 7 bases at V and 4 bases at J; junction bases unmatched: 6. The CDR3 has 13 amino acids. CDR3: CASTGGQVYGYTF. As DNA, the CDR3 is TGTGCCAGCACCGGAGGACAGGTCTATGGCTACACCTTC.

J is TRBJ2-1 and V is TRBV27, with TRBD1 matching over 11 bases. Germline-derived CDR1 and CDR2 are MNHEY and SMNVEV (reference sequence). V shed 5 bases, J shed 1 base, and the junction held 13 bases outside the gene matches. The CDR3 has 19 amino acids. In DNA form, the CDR3 reads TGTGCCAGCAGTCCTGGACAGGGGGCCCCCAAGGCTTCCTACAATGAGCAGTTCTTC. This encodes CASSPGQGAPKASYNEQFF.

This clone turned up a few times. The chain couples TRBV6-2 or TRBV6-3 to TRBJ2-7; D is ambiguous. Germline V gives CDR1 MNHEY, CDR2 SVGEGT. Trimming stripped 5 bases from V and 3 bases from J, with 5 bases between. CDR3 size: 11 residues. In DNA form, the CDR3 reads TGTGCCAGCAGTCCAAACTACGAGCAGTACTTC. Its translation is CASSPNYEQYF.

The chain combines TRBV27 with TRBJ1-5; 8 bases are a match to TRBD1. Germline V CDR1 and CDR2: MNHEY, SMNVEV (reference sequence). This CDR3 is built from 16 residues. The ends lost 6 bases at V and 1 base at J; junction bases unmatched: 8. The chain's CDR3 is CASRSTGGGSNQPQHF. The CDR3 region has the DNA TGTGCCAGCAGATCAACAGGGGGAGGAAGCAATCAGCCCCAGCATTTT.

The rearrangement uses TRBV7-2 and TRBJ1-1, with D unclear. The V gene lost 1 base and the J gene lost 1 base, with 4 bases spanning the gap. The CDR3 contains 13 residues. Germline assignment: CDR1 SGHTA and CDR2 FQGNSA. The CDR3 DNA reads TGTGCCAGCAGCTTAGGACAGAACACTGAAGCTTTCTTT. Translated, it gives CASSLGQNTEAFF.

This sequence joins TRBV21-1 and TRBJ1-1; the table names TRBD1, a call not compared with the DNA. TRBV21-1 is termed a pseudogene. The CDR3 has 15 residues. CDR3 nucleotide sequence: TGTGCCAGCAGCAAGAGGGGGACAGGGGGCACTGAAGCTTTCTTT. Protein: CASSKRGTGGTEAFF.

The chain joins TRBV3-1 (or the pseudogene TRBV3-2) to TRBJ1-5, with 7 bases fitting TRBD1. The CDR3 has 15 amino acids. The junction had 10 bases not matched to a gene; V was cut back by 4 bases and J by 7 bases. CDR1 and CDR2 from the germline V gene are LGHDT and YNNKEL (reference sequence). The CDR3 spells CASSRDSRVLQPQHF. The CDR3, as DNA: TGTGCCAGCAGCCGGGACAGTAGAGTTTTACAGCCCCAGCATTTT.

The chain recombines TRBV19 with TRBJ2-2, with 10 bases identical to TRBD2. Trimming removed 2 bases from V and 0 bases from J; junction bases left unmatched: 6. The germline V gene encodes CDR1 LNHDA and CDR2 SQIVND (reference sequence). This CDR3 is 18 amino acids long. This chain's CDR3 is CASSISSGRKSNTGELFF. CDR3 sequence (DNA): TGTGCCAGTAGTATATCTAGCGGGAGAAAGTCGAACACCGGGGAGCTGTTTTTT.

This chain links TRBV9 with TRBJ2-5, with 7 bases aligning to TRBD2. The J segment lost 4 bases and the V segment lost 4 bases, leaving 4 bases of the junction unmatched. The CDR3 loop spans 13 amino acids. Germline V gene data show CDR1 as SGDLS and CDR2 as YYNGEE. In DNA, the CDR3 is TGTGCCAGCAGCTGGGAGGGAGGAGAGACCCAGTACTTC. Protein product: CASSWEGGETQYF.

The CDR3 is CASSWRPGQSPYEQYF. Written as DNA, the CDR3 is TGTGCCAGCAGCTGGCGGCCGGGACAGAGCCCCTACGAGCAGTACTTC. V usage is TRBV7-9 and J usage is TRBJ2-7; 7 bases match TRBD1. The germline V gene has CDR1 SEHNR and CDR2 FQNEAQ (reference sequence). The length of the CDR3 is 16 residues. V was pared by 4 bases and J by 2 bases, with 11 bases of the junction left unmatched.

This chain connects TRBV18 to TRBJ1-1; no definite D call. CDR1 KGHSH and CDR2 LQKENI come from the germline V gene. The CDR3 runs 15 residues. Trimming removed 3 bases at V and 1 base at J, with 12 bases between. The CDR3 region has the DNA TGTGCCAGCTCACCGTCCATACTACCGAACACTGAAGCTTTCTTT. Protein: CASSPSILPNTEAFF.

J is TRBJ2-7 and V is TRBV27, with a weak D call TRBD1 (5 bases). V was pared by 5 bases and J by 4 bases, with 15 bases between. This CDR3 comprises 14 residues. Germline CDR1 MNHEY, CDR2 SMNVEV (reference sequence). The chain's CDR3 is CASSHQGQPYEQYF. The DNA for the CDR3 is TGTGCCAGCAGTCACCAGGGTCAACCTTACGAGCAGTACTTC.

In this sample, this clone turned up once. The chain couples TRBV11-3 to TRBJ2-7; 10 positions match TRBD2. V trimming: 0 bases; J trimming: 6 bases; junction bases outside the gene matches: 5. In germline, CDR1 is SGHNT, CDR2 YENEEA. This CDR3 has 15 amino acids. CDR3 residues: CASSLDQREGREQYF. The DNA for the CDR3 is TGTGCCAGCAGCTTAGATCAGCGGGAGGGCCGCGAGCAGTACTTC.